The next 19 T cell receptor beta chains were all read from a single sample in a study of technical replicates of blood from a few donors. This table comes from immunoSEQ multiplex PCR, and its TCRdb copy is limited to in-frame clones, with some not included. The sample lists roughly 79,000 clones; 91% were seen once. Sequencing used T cells isolated from PBMCs. The receptors come from a human donor in good health. Some clones in this sample may be carry-over from other donors' samples.

This chain links TRBV25-1 with TRBJ2-1; the match to TRBD2 covers 12 bases. The ends lost 7 bases at V and 6 bases at J; junction bases unmatched: 1. The germline CDR1 and CDR2 sequences are MGHDK and SYGVNS. The CDR3 is 13 residues long. The CDR3, as DNA: TGTGCCAGCACTAGCGGGAGGGCCAATGAGCAGTTCTTC. The encoded protein is CASTSGRANEQFF.

The V gene is TRBV10-1, the J gene TRBJ2-5; D is perhaps TRBD1 (6 bases). V was trimmed by 5 bases and J by 5 bases, leaving 15 bases between them. From germline, CDR1 is WNHNN and CDR2 SYGVQD (reference sequence). This CDR3 is built from 14 residues. Here the CDR3 reads CASSKDSLGETQYF. The CDR3 bases are TGCGCCAGCAGTAAGGACAGCCTTGGTGAGACCCAGTACTTC.

The V call is TRBV23-1, the J call TRBJ2-5; maybe TRBD2 (5 bases). TRBV23-1 counts as an open reading frame of uncertain function. The V end lost 5 bases, the J end lost 7 bases, and 17 bases lay between the germline ends. The CDR3 loop spans 14 amino acids. The CDR3 reads CASSDDWARGTQYF. The DNA of the CDR3 is TGCGCCAGCAGTGACGATTGGGCCCGGGGGACCCAGTACTTC.

The CDR3 loop reads CASSLQGVDQPQHF. The CDR3 region has the DNA TGTGCCAGCAGCTTGCAGGGGGTCGATCAGCCCCAGCATTTT. The chain has TRBV5-4 and TRBJ1-5; 7 bases are a match to TRBD1. Trimming cost V 1 base and J 5 bases; bases outside gene matches: 3. This CDR3 comprises 14 residues. CDR1 is SGHNT, CDR2 YYREEE, per germline (reference sequence).

The rearrangement joins TRBV19 to TRBJ2-7; D may be TRBD1 (5 bases). V shed 0 bases and J shed 3 bases, with 12 bases lying between them. The CDR3 covers 15 residues. CDR1 and CDR2 from the germline V gene are LNHDA and SQIVND (reference sequence). The CDR3 reads CASSIDLNRNYEQYF. CDR3 nucleotide sequence: TGTGCCAGTAGTATAGATCTAAACAGGAACTACGAGCAGTACTTC.

The rearrangement links TRBV30 to TRBJ1-1, with D uncertain. CDR3 size: 13 residues. Germline CDR1 and CDR2: GTSNPN and SVGIG (reference sequence). V was trimmed by 3 bases and J by 6 bases, leaving 14 bases between them. CDR3 DNA: TGTGCCTGGAGCGGAGGGTTGGAAGCTGAAGCTTTCTTT. Translating it yields CAWSGGLEAEAFF.

The rearrangement uses TRBV5-6 and TRBJ1-3; no definite D call. V lost 3 bases and J 0 bases, leaving 13 bases between the germline ends. This CDR3 has 16 amino acids. Per germline, CDR1 SGHDT and CDR2 YYEEEE. The CDR3 DNA follows: TGTGCCAGCAGCTCTGGACTGCCGCTCTCTGGAAACACCATATATTTT. Translating it yields CASSSGLPLSGNTIYF.

The rearrangement links TRBV7-2 to TRBJ2-7, with D maybe TRBD1 (6 bases). CDR1 SGHTA and CDR2 FQGNSA come from the germline V gene. This CDR3 region has 15 residues. V was clipped by 2 bases and J by 2 bases, with 13 bases between them. The CDR3 nucleotides read TGTGCCAGCAGCTTAACACGGGCAGGGGCCTACGAGCAGTACTTC. As protein: CASSLTRAGAYEQYF.

The chain has TRBV5-6 and TRBJ1-1; TRBD1 aligns across 10 bases. Germline CDR1 reads SGHDT; CDR2 reads YYEEEE. Germline trimming cut 6 bases from V and 11 bases from J; bases unmatched to any gene: 22. There are 17 residues in the CDR3. CDR3 region: CASTTSDRGSPGILAFF. The CDR3 DNA follows: TGTGCCAGCACCACCTCGGACAGGGGGAGTCCGGGTATTTTGGCTTTCTTT.

Turning to this clone: The junction departs from the called germline gene at one end, perhaps through a read error. This sequence joins TRBV5-1 and TRBJ1-1, with no clear D. The CDR3 totals 13 residues. Germline lookup yields CDR1 SGHRS and CDR2 YFSETQ. CDR3 nucleotides: TGCGCCAGCAGTTTGGCGTTCAACACTGAAGCTTTCTTT. This sequence encodes CASSLAFNTEAFF. The full variable domain, with the rest looked up from reference TRBV5-1 and TRBJ1-1, is KAGVTQTPRYLIKTRGQQVTLSCSPISGHRSVSWYQQTPGQGLQFLFEYFSETQRNKGNFPGRFSGRQFSNSRSEMNVSTLELGDSALYLCASSLAFNTEAFFGQGTRLTVV.

The chain employs TRBV5-1 and TRBJ1-2, with D maybe TRBD1 (5 bases). The CDR3 runs to 14 residues. V shed 5 bases and J shed 4 bases, with 15 bases lying between them. Per germline, CDR1 SGHRS and CDR2 YFSETQ. The CDR3 coding sequence is TGCGCCAGCAGTCCTTTTGACAGCTCCTATGGCTACACCTTC. Amino acids: CASSPFDSSYGYTF.

V is TRBV5-6 and J is TRBJ2-7, with TRBD1 identical over 7 bases. Germline V gene data show CDR1 as SGHDT and CDR2 as YYEEEE. V lost 4 bases to trimming and J lost 1 base; unmatched junction nucleotides: 5. This CDR3 is 14 amino acids long. CDR3 sequence reads: CASSLSRGSYEQYF. The CDR3 coding sequence is TGTGCCAGCAGCCTTAGCAGGGGGTCCTACGAGCAGTACTTC.

The chain joins TRBV18 to TRBJ2-1, with 7 bases lining up with TRBD1. Germline V gene sequence: CDR1 KGHSH, CDR2 LQKENI. CDR3 length equals 15 residues. Unmatched junction bases numbered 10, after V lost 6 bases and J lost 5 bases. The CDR3 DNA is TGTGCCAGCTCGCCCTTGACAGGGAACCACAATGAGCAGTTCTTC. Translated: CASSPLTGNHNEQFF.

This clone was recorded once. The chain recombines TRBV7-2 with TRBJ1-4; D gene uncertain. V shed 4 bases and J shed 5 bases, with 8 bases lying between them. The CDR3 consists of 13 residues. CDR1 SGHTA and CDR2 FQGNSA come from the germline V gene. The CDR3 spells CASSSKRNEKLFF. The CDR3 DNA sequence: TGTGCCAGCAGCTCGAAGAGGAATGAAAAACTGTTTTTT.

This clone turned up a few times. The genes are TRBV30 and TRBJ1-1; no reliable D call. The CDR3 is made up of 11 amino acids. The germline V gene has CDR1 GTSNPN and CDR2 SVGIG (reference sequence). Trimming took off 1 base at V and 8 bases at J, with 8 bases between the two ends. The CDR3 DNA is TGTGCCTGGAGTGCCGCGGGGGAAGCTTTCTTT. Its protein is CAWSAAGEAFF.

For the CDR3, the DNA is TGTGCCAGCAGCTTAACTAGCGGGGCTTTCAATACGCAGTATTTT. Residues: CASSLTSGAFNTQYF. The chain has TRBV7-8 and TRBJ2-3; 10 nucleotides line up with TRBD2. V lost 2 bases to trimming and J lost 7 bases; unmatched junction nucleotides: 6. CDR3 size: 15 residues. Germline values: CDR1 SGHVS, CDR2 FQNEAQ.

CDR3 amino acids: CASSFQGKNTEAFF. DNA of the CDR3: TGTGCCAGCAGCTTTCAGGGAAAGAACACTGAAGCTTTCTTT. V and J are TRBV13 and TRBJ1-1, with D tentatively TRBD1 (5 bases). CDR3 length equals 14 residues. The ends were cut back, 3 bases at V and 1 base at J, with 9 bases in the middle. Germline assignment: CDR1 PRHDT and CDR2 FYEKMQ (reference sequence).

This rearrangement joins TRBV9 to TRBJ2-7; the match to TRBD1 covers 7 bases. This CDR3 contains 13 residues. Germline CDR1 is SGDLS and CDR2 is YYNGEE. The ends lost 5 bases at V and 4 bases at J; junction bases unmatched: 6. CDR3 coding DNA: TGTGCCAGCAGTGCAGACAGGGAGTACGAGCAGTACTTC. Protein: CASSADREYEQYF.

This chain joins TRBV6-5 and TRBJ2-7, with 7 bases that match TRBD2. The CDR3 runs to 15 residues. Unmatched junction bases numbered 10, after V lost 6 bases and J lost 2 bases. CDR1 and CDR2 from the germline V gene are MNHEY and SVGAGI. The CDR3 reads CASSQTLGLAYEQYF. The DNA for the CDR3 is TGTGCCAGCAGCCAGACCCTCGGACTAGCCTACGAGCAGTACTTC.